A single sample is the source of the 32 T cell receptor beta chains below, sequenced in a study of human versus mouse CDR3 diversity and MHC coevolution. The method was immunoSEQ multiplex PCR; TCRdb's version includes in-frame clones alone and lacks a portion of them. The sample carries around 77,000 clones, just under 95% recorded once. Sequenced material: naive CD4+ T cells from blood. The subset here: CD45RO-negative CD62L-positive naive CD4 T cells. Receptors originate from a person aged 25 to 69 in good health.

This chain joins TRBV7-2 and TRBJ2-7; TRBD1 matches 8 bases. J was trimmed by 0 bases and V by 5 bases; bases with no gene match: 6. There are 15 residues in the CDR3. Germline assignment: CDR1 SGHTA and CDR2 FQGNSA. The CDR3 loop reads CASSPTGASSYEQYF. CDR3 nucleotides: TGTGCCAGCAGCCCGACAGGGGCAAGCTCCTACGAGCAGTACTTC.

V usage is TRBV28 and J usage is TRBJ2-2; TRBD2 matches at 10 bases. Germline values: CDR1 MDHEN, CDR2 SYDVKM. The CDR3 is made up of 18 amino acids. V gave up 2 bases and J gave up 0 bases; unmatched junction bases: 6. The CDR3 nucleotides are TGTGCCAGCAGTTTAGCTGCTAGCGGGGGCCCGAACACCGGGGAGCTGTTTTTT. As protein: CASSLAASGGPNTGELFF.

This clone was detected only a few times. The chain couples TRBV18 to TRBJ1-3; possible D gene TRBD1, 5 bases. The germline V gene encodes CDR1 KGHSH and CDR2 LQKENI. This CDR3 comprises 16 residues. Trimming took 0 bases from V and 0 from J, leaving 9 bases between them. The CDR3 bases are TGTGCCAGCTCACCACCGGGCAGGGACTCTGGAAACACCATATATTTT. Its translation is CASSPPGRDSGNTIYF.

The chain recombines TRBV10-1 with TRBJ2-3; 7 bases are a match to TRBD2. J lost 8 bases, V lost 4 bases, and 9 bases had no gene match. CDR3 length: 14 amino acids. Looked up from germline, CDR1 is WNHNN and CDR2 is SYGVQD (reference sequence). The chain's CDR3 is CASSGTGGLTTQYF. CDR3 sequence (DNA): TGCGCCAGCAGTGGAACGGGAGGTCTCACTACGCAGTATTTT.

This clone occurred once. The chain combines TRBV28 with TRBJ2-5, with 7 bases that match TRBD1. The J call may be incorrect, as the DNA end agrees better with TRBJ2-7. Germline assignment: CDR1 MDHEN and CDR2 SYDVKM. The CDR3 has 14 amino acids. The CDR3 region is CASSTRQGVGEQYF. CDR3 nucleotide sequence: TGTGCCAGCAGTACGAGACAGGGCGTCGGCGAGCAGTACTTC.

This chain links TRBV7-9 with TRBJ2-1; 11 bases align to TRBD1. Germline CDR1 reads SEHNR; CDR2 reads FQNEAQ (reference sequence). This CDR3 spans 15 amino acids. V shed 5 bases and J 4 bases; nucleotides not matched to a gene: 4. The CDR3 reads CASSPGTGGYNEQFF. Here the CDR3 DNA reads TGTGCCAGCAGCCCGGGGACAGGGGGTTACAATGAGCAGTTCTTC.

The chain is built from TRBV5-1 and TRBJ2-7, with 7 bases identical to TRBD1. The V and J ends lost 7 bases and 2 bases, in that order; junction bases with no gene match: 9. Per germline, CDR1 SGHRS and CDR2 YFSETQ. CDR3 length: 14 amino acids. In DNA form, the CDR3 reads TGCGCCAGCCGTACCCTAGGGGGCCCCTACGAGCAGTACTTC. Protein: CASRTLGGPYEQYF.

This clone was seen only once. CDR3 bases: TGCGCCAGCAGCTTGGTCGTGGCAGGGGGCACCGGGGAGCTGTTTTTT. Amino acids: CASSLVVAGGTGELFF. This chain links TRBV5-1 with TRBJ2-2, with 7 positions matching TRBD1. Trimming cost V 0 bases and J 4 bases; bases outside gene matches: 6. There are 16 residues in the CDR3. Germline values: CDR1 SGHRS, CDR2 YFSETQ. Full variable domain (outside the CDR3, taken from reference TRBV5-1 and TRBJ2-2): KAGVTQTPRYLIKTRGQQVTLSCSPISGHRSVSWYQQTPGQGLQFLFEYFSETQRNKGNFPGRFSGRQFSNSRSEMNVSTLELGDSALYLCASSLVVAGGTGELFFGEGSRLTVL.

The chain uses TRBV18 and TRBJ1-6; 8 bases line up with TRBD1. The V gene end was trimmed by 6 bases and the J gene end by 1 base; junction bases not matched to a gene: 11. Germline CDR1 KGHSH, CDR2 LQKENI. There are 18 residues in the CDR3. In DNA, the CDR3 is TGTGCCAGCTCCTCCGGGACAGGAGCTTTGTCCTATAATTCACCCCTCCACTTT. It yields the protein CASSSGTGALSYNSPLHF. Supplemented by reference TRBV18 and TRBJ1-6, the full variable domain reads NAGVMQNPRHLVRRRGQEARLRCSPMKGHSHVYWYRQLPEEGLKFMVYLQKENIIDESGMPKERFSAEFPKEGPSILRIQQVVRGDSAAYFCASSSGTGALSYNSPLHFGNGTRLTVT.

The CDR3 spells CASSVSPGSYYEQYF. The CDR3 DNA reads TGTGCCAGCAGCGTAAGTCCCGGGAGTTACTACGAGCAGTACTTC. The chain couples TRBV9 to TRBJ2-5; tentative D call: TRBD2 (6 bases). With the DNA end fitting TRBJ2-7 better, the J assignment may be wrong. Germline assignment: CDR1 SGDLS and CDR2 YYNGEE. The CDR3 sequence is 15 residues long.

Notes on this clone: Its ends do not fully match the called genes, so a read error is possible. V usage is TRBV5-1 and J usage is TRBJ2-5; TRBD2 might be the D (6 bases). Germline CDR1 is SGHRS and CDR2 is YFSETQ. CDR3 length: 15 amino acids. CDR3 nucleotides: TGCGCCAGCAGCCAAGCGGACCTGGGAGGAGAGGCCCAGTACTTC. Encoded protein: CASSQADLGGEAQYF.

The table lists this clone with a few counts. Written as DNA, the CDR3 is TGTGCCAGCAGCGTAGCCGACAACAGAGAGACCCAGTACTTC. This translates into CASSVADNRETQYF. The chain carries TRBV9 and TRBJ2-5, with unresolved D. This CDR3 spans 14 amino acids. Germline V gives CDR1 SGDLS, CDR2 YYNGEE. Deletions cut 0 bases from V and 4 bases from J, with 10 bases between.

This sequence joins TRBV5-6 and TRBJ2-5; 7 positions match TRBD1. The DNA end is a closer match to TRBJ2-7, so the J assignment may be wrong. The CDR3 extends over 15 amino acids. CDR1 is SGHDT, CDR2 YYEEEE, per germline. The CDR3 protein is CASSLPGTVSYEQYF. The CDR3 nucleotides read TGTGCCAGCAGCTTGCCCGGGACAGTCTCCTACGAGCAGTACTTC.

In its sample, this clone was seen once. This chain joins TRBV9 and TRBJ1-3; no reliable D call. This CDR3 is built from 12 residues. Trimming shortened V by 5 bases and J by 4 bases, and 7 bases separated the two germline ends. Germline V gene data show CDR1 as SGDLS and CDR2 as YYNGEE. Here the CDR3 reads CASSASGNTIYF. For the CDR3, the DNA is TGTGCCAGCAGTGCGTCCGGAAACACCATATATTTT.

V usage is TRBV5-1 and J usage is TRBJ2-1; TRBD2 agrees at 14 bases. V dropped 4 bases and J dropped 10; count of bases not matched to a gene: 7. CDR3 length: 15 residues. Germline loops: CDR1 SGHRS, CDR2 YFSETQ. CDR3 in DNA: TGCGCCAGCAGCCTGACTAGCGGGGGGGGGTTGGAGCAGTTCTTC. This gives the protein CASSLTSGGGLEQFF.

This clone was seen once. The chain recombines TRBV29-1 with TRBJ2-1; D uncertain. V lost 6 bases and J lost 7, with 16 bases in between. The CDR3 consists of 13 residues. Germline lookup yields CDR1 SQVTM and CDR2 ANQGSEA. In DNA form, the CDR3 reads TGCAGCGTCGACTCGAAGCTAGTTAATGAGCAGTTCTTC. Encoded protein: CSVDSKLVNEQFF.

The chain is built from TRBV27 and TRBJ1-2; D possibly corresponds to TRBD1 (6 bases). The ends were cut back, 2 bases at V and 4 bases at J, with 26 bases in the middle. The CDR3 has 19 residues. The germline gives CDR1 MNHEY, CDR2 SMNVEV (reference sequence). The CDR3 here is CASSLRGGPTTTSFYGYTF. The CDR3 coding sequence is TGTGCCAGCAGTTTAAGGGGGGGCCCGACAACCACCTCCTTCTATGGCTACACCTTC.

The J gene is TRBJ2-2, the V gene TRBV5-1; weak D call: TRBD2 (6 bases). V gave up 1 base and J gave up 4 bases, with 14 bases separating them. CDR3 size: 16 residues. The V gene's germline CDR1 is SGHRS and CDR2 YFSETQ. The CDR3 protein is CASSLNRLASTGELFF. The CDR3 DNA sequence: TGCGCCAGCAGCTTGAACCGTCTAGCGAGCACCGGGGAGCTGTTTTTT.

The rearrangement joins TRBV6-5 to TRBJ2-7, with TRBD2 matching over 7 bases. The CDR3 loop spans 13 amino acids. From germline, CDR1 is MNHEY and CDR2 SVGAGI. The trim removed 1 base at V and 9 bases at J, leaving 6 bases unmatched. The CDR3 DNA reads TGTGCCAGCAGTTACTGGGCTAGCGGAGTGCAGTACTTC. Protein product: CASSYWASGVQYF.

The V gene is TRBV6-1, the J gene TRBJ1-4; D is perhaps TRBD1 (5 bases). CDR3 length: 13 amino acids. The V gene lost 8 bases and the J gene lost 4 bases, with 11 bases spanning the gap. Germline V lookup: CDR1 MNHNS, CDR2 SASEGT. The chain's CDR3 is CASGLQGNEKLFF. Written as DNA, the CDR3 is TGTGCCAGCGGGTTGCAGGGTAATGAAAAACTGTTTTTT.

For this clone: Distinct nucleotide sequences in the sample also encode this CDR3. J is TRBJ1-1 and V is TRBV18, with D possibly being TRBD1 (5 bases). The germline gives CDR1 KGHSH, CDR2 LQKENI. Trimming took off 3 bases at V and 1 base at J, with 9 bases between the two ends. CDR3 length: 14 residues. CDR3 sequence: CASSPRDSNTEAFF. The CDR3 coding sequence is TGTGCCAGCTCACCCCGGGACTCGAACACTGAAGCTTTCTTT.

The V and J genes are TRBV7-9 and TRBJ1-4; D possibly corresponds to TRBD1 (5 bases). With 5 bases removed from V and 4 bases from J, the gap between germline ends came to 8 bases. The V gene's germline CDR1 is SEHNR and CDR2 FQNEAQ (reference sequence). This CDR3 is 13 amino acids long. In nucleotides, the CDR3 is TGTGCCAGCAGCAGACAGATTAATGAAAAACTGTTTTTT. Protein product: CASSRQINEKLFF. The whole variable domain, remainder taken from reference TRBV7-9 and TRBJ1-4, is DTGVSQNPRHKITKRGQNVTFRCDPISEHNRLYWYRQTLGQGPEFLTYFQNEAQLEKSRLLSDRFSAERPKGSFSTLEIQRTEQGDSAMYLCASSRQINEKLFFGSGTQLSVL.

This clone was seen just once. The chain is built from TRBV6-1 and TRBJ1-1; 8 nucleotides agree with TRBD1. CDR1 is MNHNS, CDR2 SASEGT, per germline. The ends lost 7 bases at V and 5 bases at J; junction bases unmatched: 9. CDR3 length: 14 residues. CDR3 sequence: CASKSGGARTEAFF. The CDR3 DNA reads TGTGCCAGCAAATCAGGGGGCGCGAGAACTGAAGCTTTCTTT.

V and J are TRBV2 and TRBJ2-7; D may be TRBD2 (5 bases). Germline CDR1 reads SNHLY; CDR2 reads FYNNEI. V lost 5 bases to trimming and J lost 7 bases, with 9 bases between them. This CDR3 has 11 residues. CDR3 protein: CASSPRGEQYF. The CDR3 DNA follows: TGTGCCAGCAGTCCCCGCGGGGAGCAGTACTTC.

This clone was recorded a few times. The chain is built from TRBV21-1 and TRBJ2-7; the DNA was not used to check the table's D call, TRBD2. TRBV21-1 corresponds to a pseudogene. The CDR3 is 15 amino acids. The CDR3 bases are TGTGCCAGCAGCAAACTGGGGACTAGTCTCTACGAGCAGTACTTC. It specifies CASSKLGTSLYEQYF.

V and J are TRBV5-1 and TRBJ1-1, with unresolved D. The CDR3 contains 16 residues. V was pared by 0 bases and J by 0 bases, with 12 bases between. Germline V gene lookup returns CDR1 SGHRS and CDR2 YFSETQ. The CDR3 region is CASSLGTISMNTEAFF. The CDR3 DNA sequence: TGCGCCAGCAGCTTGGGAACTATAAGCATGAACACTGAAGCTTTCTTT.

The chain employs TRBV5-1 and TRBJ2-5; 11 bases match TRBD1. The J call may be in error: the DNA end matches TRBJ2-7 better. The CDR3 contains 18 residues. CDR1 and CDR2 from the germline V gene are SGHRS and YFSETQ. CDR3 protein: CASSRWTGGPSPSYEQYF. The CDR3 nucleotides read TGCGCCAGCAGCCGTTGGACAGGGGGCCCGTCGCCATCCTACGAGCAGTACTTC.

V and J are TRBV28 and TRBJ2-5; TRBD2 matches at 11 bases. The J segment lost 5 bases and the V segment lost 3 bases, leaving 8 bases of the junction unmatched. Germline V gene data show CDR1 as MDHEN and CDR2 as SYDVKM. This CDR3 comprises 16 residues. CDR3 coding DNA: TGTGCCAGCAGTTTCGCGTTAGCGGGGGGGTGGGAGACCCAGTACTTC. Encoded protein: CASSFALAGGWETQYF.

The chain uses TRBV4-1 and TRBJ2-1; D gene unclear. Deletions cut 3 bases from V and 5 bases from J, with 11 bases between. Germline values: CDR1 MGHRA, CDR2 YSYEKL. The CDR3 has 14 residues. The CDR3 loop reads CASSHLREDNEQFF. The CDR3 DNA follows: TGCGCCAGCAGCCACCTCCGTGAGGACAATGAGCAGTTCTTC.

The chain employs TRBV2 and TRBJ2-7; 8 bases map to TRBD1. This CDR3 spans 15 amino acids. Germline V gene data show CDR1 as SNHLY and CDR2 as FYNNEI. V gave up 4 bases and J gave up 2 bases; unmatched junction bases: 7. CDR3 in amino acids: CASSAGTGGTYEQYF. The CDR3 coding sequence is TGTGCCAGCAGTGCGGGGACAGGAGGTACCTACGAGCAGTACTTC.

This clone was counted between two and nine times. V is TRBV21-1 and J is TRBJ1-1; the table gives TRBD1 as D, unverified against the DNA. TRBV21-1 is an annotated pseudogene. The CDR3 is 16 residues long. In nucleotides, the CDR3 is TGTGCCAGCAGCAAAAAGAGGAACAGGGCCCTCACTGAAGCTTTCTTT. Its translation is CASSKKRNRALTEAFF.

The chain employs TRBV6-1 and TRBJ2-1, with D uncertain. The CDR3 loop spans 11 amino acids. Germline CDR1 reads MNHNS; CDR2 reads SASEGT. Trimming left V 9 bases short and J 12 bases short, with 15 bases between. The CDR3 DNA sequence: TGTGCCAGTAGTATGGAGCTGCTGCAGTTCTTC. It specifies CASSMELLQFF.